This T cell receptor beta chain appears in the sequencing data of a study of cytomegalovirus exposure and HLA in healthy donors. Whole-study findings and limits: Other equally common chains were less clonally expanded than HLA-associated TCR beta chains, a later analysis showed. Later genetic work tied a missense DCLRE1C variant to beta-chain V and J trimming. A list of roughly 160 TCR beta chains associated with cytomegalovirus was given.

This clone was recorded a few times. Its antigen is unidentified. The PCR employed 60 Vbeta primers together with 13 Jbeta primers. This table comes from immunoSEQ multiplex PCR, and its TCRdb copy is limited to in-frame clones, with some not included. The sample records about 190,000 clones, under 85% being singletons. The source material was PBMCs. This TCR derives from a woman younger than 35 in good health and CMV-seronegative.

The CDR3, as DNA: TGCGCCAGCAGCCAGGGCACGACAGGGGTAGGGGAAAAACTGTTTTTT. Protein: CASSQGTTGVGEKLFF. This chain joins TRBV4-1 and TRBJ1-4; 8 nucleotides line up with TRBD1. V was clipped by 3 bases and J by 8 bases; unmatched bases: 11. The germline V gene has CDR1 MGHRA and CDR2 YSYEKL. The CDR3 covers 16 residues.